The 21 T cell receptor beta chains listed next were all sequenced from one sample in a study of CD8+ T cells in alopecia areata. Cutaneous lymph node cells were pooled, and they were sorted using CD4, CD8alpha, NKG2D, NKG2ACE and other markers. It was cDNA, reverse transcribed from extracted RNA, that served as the sequencing template. Assay: immunoSEQ multiplex PCR; the TCRdb copy retains only in-frame clones and omits some. Singletons are absent from the sample, which has 250,000 or so clones. Specimen: CD4+ T cells sorted from a lymph node. Receptors originate from a C3H/HeJ mouse with alopecia areata. This strain has MHC haplotype H2-k.

As concerns this clone: The germline and genes are mouse ones. The CDR3 is cut off 4 residues early in the read; its end comes from the germline J gene. This rearrangement joins TRBV13-1 to TRBJ1-1; no clear D. The CDR3 length is 13 residues. Germline V gene sequence: CDR1 NSHNY, CDR2 SYGAGN. CDR3 DNA, as far as it was read: TGTGCCAGCAGTGATGCCCCCGTCCAA. Residues: CASSDAPVQ. The CDR3 in full is CASSDAPVQEVFF.

This clone was observed a few times. Genes and germline come from the mouse. The CDR3 region is CTCSATGVDTGQLYF. The part of the CDR3 DNA that was read is TGCACCTGCAGTGCGACAGGGGTAGACACCGGG. The genes are TRBV1 and TRBJ2-2; TRBD1 matches 8 bases. The read is 4 residues too short to cover the CDR3 end, so that end is filled in from the germline J gene. Germline assignment: CDR1 NSQYPW and CDR2 LRSPGD (reference sequence). This CDR3 is 15 amino acids long. The junction had 3 bases not matched to a gene; V was cut back by 3 bases and J by 3 bases.

With respect to this clone: Genes and germline are mouse. The sequenced fragment ends 4 residues before the CDR3 boundary, so the rest is inferred from the germline J gene. The same CDR3 also results from other DNA sequences found in this sample. The V and J genes are TRBV13-1 and TRBJ2-3, with D perhaps TRBD1 (6 bases). Trimming took off 0 bases at V and 1 base at J, with 9 bases between the two ends. CDR1 NSHNY and CDR2 SYGAGN come from the germline V gene. The CDR3 sequence is 15 residues long. The sequenced part of the CDR3 DNA is TGTGCCAGCAGTGATGCGAGACAGGGTGCAGAA. Its translation is CASSDARQGAE. The entire CDR3 is CASSDARQGAETLYF.

This clone was seen only a few times. Gene names are mouse gene names. From the germline J gene comes the end of the CDR3, since the read stops 4 residues before it. The chain carries TRBV13-3 and TRBJ2-7; TRBD1 matches 7 bases. This CDR3 is built from 13 residues. Germline CDR1 and CDR2: NNHDY and SYVADS. V shed 3 bases and J 3 bases; nucleotides not matched to a gene: 3. CDR3 residues: CASSGGQIYEQYF. CDR3 DNA, as far as it was read: TGTGCCAGCAGTGGGGGACAGATCTAT.

This clone was observed a handful of times. Gene names and germline match the mouse. CDR3 bases read: TGTGCCAGCAGTGATGCACACCCAAACTCC. Translating gives CASSDAHPNS. The full CDR3 protein is CASSDAHPNSDYTF. The V and J genes are TRBV13-1 and TRBJ1-2; D is unclear. The read finishes 4 residues shy of the CDR3 end, and the germline J gene is used to complete it. The ends were cut back, 0 bases at V and 0 bases at J, with 6 bases in the middle. The germline V gene has CDR1 NSHNY and CDR2 SYGAGN. The CDR3 contains 14 residues.

Concerning this clone itself: Gene names follow the mouse nomenclature. The read terminates 4 residues before the CDR3 end, so the remaining end is supplied by the germline J gene. The chain uses TRBV3 and TRBJ2-1, with 12 bases identical to TRBD2. The CDR3 has 18 residues. With V trimmed by 0 bases and J by 3 bases, 6 bases remained unmatched. Looked up from germline, CDR1 is SNHLY and CDR2 is FYNGKV (reference sequence). CDR3 DNA (partial): TGTGCCAGCAGCTTAGCGACTGGGGGGGCGTTGGTCTATGCT. It translates to CASSLATGGALVYA. The full CDR3 protein is CASSLATGGALVYAEQFF.

Comments on this clone: The germline and genes are mouse ones. The read ends 4 residues early relative to the CDR3; the germline J gene fills the gap. The chain employs TRBV31 and TRBJ2-2, with 8 positions matching TRBD1. V lost 3 bases and J lost 0; bases outside the gene matches: 6. Germline V gene lookup returns CDR1 GKSSPN and CDR2 SITVG. This CDR3 has 16 residues. The CDR3 region is CAWSPNRGTNTGQLYF. The DNA read from the CDR3 is TGTGCCTGGAGCCCCAACAGGGGGACAAACACCGGG.

Regarding this clone: The gene names here belong to mouse. Read coverage stops 4 residues before the CDR3 terminus; the germline J gene supplies the remainder. At the DNA level, this CDR3 is encoded by other sequences in the same sample as well. The gene calls are TRBV1 and TRBJ1-2; D is unclear. CDR1 is NSQYPW and CDR2 is LRSPGD in the germline V gene (reference sequence). The CDR3 runs to 12 residues. The part of the CDR3 DNA that was read is TGCACCTGCAGTGCAGCGAGGGCC. Residues: CTCSAARA. In full, the CDR3 is CTCSAARADYTF.

This clone came up a few times. The gene symbols are mouse symbols. Coverage ceases 4 residues before the CDR3 finishes, and the germline J gene fills in the end. The chain employs TRBV31 and TRBJ2-1; unclear D gene. V was cut by 4 bases and J by 1 base, with 14 bases left in between. CDR3 length equals 15 residues. The germline CDR1 and CDR2 sequences are GKSSPN and SITVG. The CDR3 reads CAWTLFTTNYAEQFF. The covered CDR3 bases are TGTGCCTGGACCCTCTTTACAACGAACTATGCT.

As for this clone: The listed genes are named as in mouse. The read terminates 4 residues ahead of where the CDR3 ends, so the germline J gene completes it. The chain recombines TRBV13-2 with TRBJ2-2; D is possibly TRBD1 (5 bases). The CDR3 totals 16 residues. Germline-derived CDR1 and CDR2 are NNHNN and SYGAGS (reference sequence). V was shortened by 0 bases and J by 3 bases, with 12 bases between the two germline ends. This CDR3 reads CASGDARGRDTGQLYF. CDR3 bases read: TGTGCCAGCGGTGATGCGAGGGGAAGGGACACCGGG.

Turning to this clone: The germline and genes are mouse ones. The read ends 4 residues shy of where the CDR3 ends; the end is completed using the germline J gene. The chain couples TRBV13-3 to TRBJ2-5, with a weak D call TRBD2 (6 bases). From germline, CDR1 is NNHDY and CDR2 SYVADS. The CDR3 is made up of 14 amino acids. Trimming pared 5 bases from V and 2 bases from J, leaving 12 bases between. The sequenced part of the CDR3 DNA is TGTGCCAGCAGGAGGGCTGGGGTCCAAGAC. It translates to CASRRAGVQD. In full, the CDR3 is CASRRAGVQDTQYF.

This clone was observed a few times. Here the gene names and germline are mouse. The read ends 4 residues before the CDR3 terminus; that terminus is restored from the germline J gene. This chain joins TRBV19 and TRBJ2-2; D remains unclear. The length of the CDR3 is 13 residues. In germline, CDR1 is FNHDT, CDR2 SITEND (reference sequence). Trimming shortened V by 6 bases and J by 2 bases, and 8 bases separated the two germline ends. CDR3 sequence reads: CASTRLNTGQLYF. The part of the CDR3 DNA that was read is TGTGCCAGCACCCGACTCAACACCGGG.

On this clone: The listed genes are named as in mouse. The missing CDR3 end, 4 residues past where the read stops, is filled in from the germline J gene. The chain uses TRBV19 and TRBJ2-2; the D is unclear. The CDR3 extends over 12 amino acids. V lost 2 bases, J lost 4 bases, and 3 bases lay in between. Germline CDR1 and CDR2: FNHDT and SITEND (reference sequence). This CDR3 is CASSIFTGQLYF. Incomplete CDR3 DNA: TGTGCCAGCAGTATCTTCACCGGG.

This clone showed up just a few times. The genes are named according to mouse. This sample includes further DNA sequences coding for the same CDR3. Partial CDR3 DNA: TGTGCCAGCAGTCCCCCCTGGGGGAACTATGCT. This gives the protein CASSPPWGNYA. The complete CDR3 sequence is CASSPPWGNYAEQFF. The genes are TRBV19 and TRBJ2-1; TRBD2 aligns across 7 bases. Coverage ceases 4 residues before the CDR3 finishes, and the germline J gene fills in the end. The CDR3 runs to 15 residues. CDR1 is FNHDT and CDR2 is SITEND in the germline V gene (reference sequence). The V and J ends lost 4 bases and 1 base, in that order; junction bases with no gene match: 5.

This clone has only a few counts. Mouse gene names apply. Additional DNA sequences in this sample encode the identical CDR3. CDR3 region: CASSTGGSAETLYF. Partial CDR3 DNA: TGTGCCAGCAGTACTGGGGGTAGTGCAGAA. The V gene is TRBV19, the J gene TRBJ2-3; 7 bases are a match to TRBD2. The CDR3 end is not reached by the read, which stops 4 residues before it; the germline J gene fills it in. The CDR3 extends over 14 amino acids. Germline V gene sequence: CDR1 FNHDT, CDR2 SITEND (reference sequence). V shed 3 bases, J shed 0 bases, and the junction held 1 base outside the gene matches.

The table lists this clone with many counts. Mouse names are used for the genes. Coverage ceases 4 residues before the CDR3 finishes, and the germline J gene fills in the end. The rearrangement links TRBV17 to TRBJ2-1; D is perhaps TRBD2 (6 bases). This CDR3 is built from 15 residues. Germline CDR1 is MNHDT and CDR2 is YYDKIL. Trimming removed 6 bases from V and 0 bases from J, with 12 bases in between. The CDR3 bases that were read are TGTGCTAGCAGCAAAGACTGGAATAACTATGCT. Translated, it gives CASSKDWNNYA. The whole CDR3 reads CASSKDWNNYAEQFF.

This clone was seen a handful of times. The gene symbols are mouse symbols. The CDR3 end falls 4 residues outside the read, so it is completed with the germline J gene. The gene calls are TRBV17 and TRBJ2-5; D gene uncertain. CDR3 length: 13 residues. The germline V gene encodes CDR1 MNHDT and CDR2 YYDKIL. Trimming took off 2 bases at V and 2 bases at J, with 5 bases between the two ends. The CDR3: CASSRRFQDTQYF. Incomplete CDR3 DNA: TGTGCTAGCAGTAGAAGGTTCCAAGAC.

This clone was observed at least ten times. The genes are named according to mouse. The read stops 4 residues short of the end of the CDR3; the missing end is completed from the germline J gene. The V and J genes are TRBV17 and TRBJ2-2; D remains ambiguous. CDR3 length: 13 amino acids. Germline values: CDR1 MNHDT, CDR2 YYDKIL. V was clipped by 2 bases and J by 2 bases, with 3 bases between them. The sequenced part of the CDR3 DNA is TGTGCTAGCAGTAGAAAGAACACCGGG. This encodes CASSRKNTG. The full CDR3 is CASSRKNTGQLYF.

This clone was seen only a few times. Mouse gene names and germline throughout. The read comes to an end 4 residues before the CDR3 does, leaving the germline J gene to fill in the end. This chain connects TRBV19 to TRBJ2-7; 8 nucleotides match TRBD2. Germline CDR1 and CDR2: FNHDT and SITEND (reference sequence). This CDR3 region has 14 residues. Trimming at V came to 5 bases and at J to 0 bases, leaving 4 bases not matched to a gene. CDR3 residues: CASSTTGASYEQYF. The part of the CDR3 DNA that was read is TGTGCCAGCAGCACGACTGGGGCCTCCTAT.

A word on this clone: Each gene name is a mouse one. The read terminates 4 residues before the CDR3 end, so the remaining end is supplied by the germline J gene. The sample has other DNA sequences that encode this CDR3 too. The J gene is TRBJ2-5, the V gene TRBV5; TRBD2 matches 10 bases. This CDR3 has 14 amino acids. The V gene's germline CDR1 is LGHNA and CDR2 YNLKQL (reference sequence). Partial CDR3 DNA: TGTGCCAGCAGTCGGACTGGGGGAAGAGAC. It translates to CASSRTGGRD. The CDR3 in full is CASSRTGGRDTQYF.

In this sample, this clone turned up a few times. Genes here carry mouse names. The read halts 4 residues ahead of the CDR3 end, with the missing end drawn from the germline J gene. Other DNA sequences in the same sample also yield this CDR3. The genes are TRBV19 and TRBJ2-7; possibly TRBD1 for D (6 bases). This CDR3 region has 12 residues. Germline-derived CDR1 and CDR2 are FNHDT and SITEND (reference sequence). The DNA read from the CDR3 is TGTGCCAGCAGCCGGACAGTTTAT. It encodes CASSRTVY. The full CDR3 reads CASSRTVYEQYF.